These T cell receptor beta chains were read from a single sample in a study of cytomegalovirus exposure and HLA in healthy donors. Profiled with immunoSEQ multiplex PCR; TCRdb holds only in-frame clones, not every one. The table shows over 85,000 clones, with over 60% occurring only once. The specimen was PBMCs. The receptors derive from a man younger than 40 in good health and CMV-seropositive. Each CDR3 is given without its conserved first and last residue. Fields, in order: CDR3 protein, CDR3 length, V gene, J gene.

ASAHMEGAYEQY	12	TRBV6-5	TRBJ2-7
ASRWTEGDGYT	11	TRBV6-6	TRBJ1-2
ASSYRQGYRNTIY	13	TRBV6-5	TRBJ1-3
ASSLGGDTEAF	11	TRBV5-5	TRBJ1-1
ASSLGTDSYNEQF	13	TRBV11-2	TRBJ2-1
ASSIGGQGALSEKLF	15	TRBV19	TRBJ1-4
TSSSSARGGNTIY	13	TRBV6-6	TRBJ1-3
SVEELDSYNEQF	12	TRBV29-1	TRBJ2-1
ASSSTPQGIAYEQY	14	TRBV27	TRBJ2-7
ASRRTGFNQPQH	12	TRBV19	TRBJ1-5
AWSVMRQGVQPNYGYT	16	TRBV30	TRBJ1-2
ASSYSKVGTGQY	12	TRBV6-5	TRBJ2-7
ASSRPGQGWETQY	13	TRBV7-9	TRBJ2-5
ATSRARGSTEAF	12	TRBV15	TRBJ1-1
ASSSTGRAGELF	12	TRBV27	TRBJ2-2
ASSLASGGETQY	12	TRBV5-5	TRBJ2-5
ASSYGRAGNTIY	12	TRBV6-5	TRBJ1-3
ASSWAWSGETQY	12	TRBV7-2	TRBJ2-5
ASSKSSYNSPLH	12	TRBV7-9	TRBJ1-6
ASSFQGLDYGYT	12	TRBV16	TRBJ1-2
ASSVEAGEVETQY	13	TRBV9	TRBJ2-5
ASFSRTVSYEQY	12	TRBV28	TRBJ2-7
AISRGVLDTEAF	12	TRBV10-3	TRBJ1-1
ASSVGTGPYEQY	12	TRBV9	TRBJ2-7
ASSQGGGGYGYT	12	TRBV4-2	TRBJ1-2
ASSLGLAGDEQF	12	TRBV7-6	TRBJ2-1
ASSEGTDNEQF	11	TRBV5-8	TRBJ2-1
ASNLIPVQETQY	12	TRBV5-1	TRBJ2-5
AISKGERGGFGNTIY	15	TRBV10-3	TRBJ1-3
ASSVLGDYEQF	11	TRBV2	TRBJ2-1
ASSLSGPQH	9	TRBV23-1	TRBJ1-5
ASSRGRGGYEQY	12	TRBV7-8	TRBJ2-7
ASSLAGANTGELF	13	TRBV27	TRBJ2-2
ASSGTGTGMGTEAF	14	TRBV7-2	TRBJ1-1
ASSFRVDTEAF	11	TRBV11-3	TRBJ1-1
ASSPGTGNSPLH	12	TRBV5-1	TRBJ1-6
ASSPPQGIYEQY	12	TRBV18	NA
ASSLISSGGPVGSQY	15	TRBV27	TRBJ2-5
ASSWGKDRGAMNTEAF	16	TRBV27	TRBJ1-1
ASSLGQGPYGYT	12	TRBV27	TRBJ1-2
ASSLRGGAYNEQF	13	TRBV19	TRBJ2-1
ASSPPGKNTGELF	13	TRBV7-9	TRBJ2-2
ASTPGQGNQSQH	12	TRBV28	TRBJ1-5
ASGATGLSPLH	11	TRBV2	TRBJ1-6
ASGGTGGAGGYT	12	TRBV2	TRBJ1-2
ASSELRQGLTEAF	13	TRBV13	TRBJ1-1
ASSEFSGTASSRELF	15	TRBV10-1	TRBJ2-2
ASSPWEQGLYH	11	TRBV7-9	TRBJ1-6
SVEGNRDREGIVSYNEQF	18	TRBV29-1	TRBJ2-1
ASSDQRGGADTQY	13	TRBV6-1	TRBJ2-3
ASEFFYTQY	9	TRBV28	TRBJ2-3
ASSLITTQQETQY	13	TRBV28	TRBJ2-5
ASRDSGGPYNEQF	13	TRBV7-3	TRBJ2-1